A selection of T cell receptor beta chains follows, all from one sample in a study of human T cells and chemical hapten exposure. TCRdb itself ran the RACE reads through MiXCR, one entry per CDR3 protein. In the table there are 80,000 to 100,000 distinct CDR3 sequences, over 8% of which are singletons. What was sequenced was whole blood. Every receptor here comes from a female donor in good health. Some clones in this sample may be carry-over from other donors' samples. The CDR3 runs from the conserved cysteine through the conserved F or W. D genes are given only for firm matches. The listing skips clone size in some rows; elsewhere it reads once, few, many or a size class.

j_gene | d_gene | abundance | v_gene | CDR3aa | CDR3nt
TRBJ2-5 | . | . | TRBV27 | CASSSADRPGIETQYF | TGTGCCAGCAGTTCTGCCGACAGGCCCGGGATAGAGACCCAGTACTTC
TRBJ2-1 | TRBD1 | many | TRBV12-3/TRBV12-4 | CASALRKGAYNEQFF | TGTGCCAGCGCCCTAAGGAAGGGGGCATACAATGAGCAGTTCTTC
TRBJ1-2 | TRBD1 | . | TRBV28 | CASSPSDRGNYGYTF | TGTGCCAGCAGCCCTTCGGACAGGGGGAACTATGGCTACACCTTC
TRBJ1-6 | . | many | TRBV20-1 | CSARGDDNSPLHF | TGCAGTGCTAGAGGGGACGATAATTCACCCCTCCACTTT
TRBJ1-1 | . | . | TRBV7-2 | CASNLAHVQGLNTEAFF | TGTGCCAGCAACTTAGCGCATGTTCAGGGGTTGAACACTGAAGCTTTCTTT
TRBJ2-5 | TRBD2 | few | TRBV7-8 | CASSLLPLDVSRAGLPPGGETQYF | TGTGCCAGCTCCCTCCTACCTCTGGACGTCTCAAGGGCGGGACTACCGCCCGGGGGAGAGACCCAGTACTTC
TRBJ1-1 | . | . | TRBV12-3/TRBV12-4 | CASSLGMNTEAFF | TGTGCCAGCAGTTTAGGCATGAACACTGAAGCTTTCTTT
TRBJ2-7 | . | many | TRBV30 | CAWLRDTTYEQYF | TGTGCCTGGCTCCGGGACACGACCTACGAGCAGTACTTC
TRBJ2-7 | . | . | TRBV2 | CASSEGGGPIYEQYF | TGTGCCAGCAGTGAAGGGGGCGGCCCGATCTACGAGCAGTACTTC
TRBJ1-2 | TRBD1 | . | TRBV28 | CASSSDRGHGYTF | TGTGCCAGCAGTTCCGACAGGGGACATGGCTACACCTTC
TRBJ2-1 | TRBD2 | many | TRBV7-7 | CASSPELAGVYEQFF | TGTGCTAGCAGCCCCGAACTAGCGGGAGTTTATGAGCAGTTCTTC
TRBJ2-1 | . | . | TRBV12-3/TRBV12-4 | CASSLQPSGRDEQFF | TGTGCCAGCAGTTTGCAGCCGTCGGGTCGGGATGAGCAGTTCTTC